This TCR beta chain derives from a study of blood T cell repertoires in COVID-19. The CDR3 has 16 residues. The germline V and J ends were trimmed by 0 bases and 0 bases, with 10 bases remaining between them. The germline V gene encodes CDR1 SGHRS and CDR2 YFSETQ. Authors' data handling: Estimation of nucleated cell counts was performed using reference gene primer amplification. Libraries were prepared by immunoSEQ multiplex PCR; TCRdb keeps only in-frame clonotypes and omits some of them. V and J calls and clone size come straight from that table; D and trimming were deduced from the DNA. Among approximately 260,000 clones listed, roughly 80% were seen once.

Sequencing was done on a sample of peripheral blood. The TCR comes from a woman older than 75 with acute or convalescent COVID-19. The J gene is TRBJ1-3, the V gene TRBV5-1; D remains ambiguous. CDR3 sequence: CASSLAPRSSGNTIYF. DNA for the CDR3: TGCGCCAGCAGCTTGGCCCCCCGGAGCTCTGGAAACACCATATATTTT.